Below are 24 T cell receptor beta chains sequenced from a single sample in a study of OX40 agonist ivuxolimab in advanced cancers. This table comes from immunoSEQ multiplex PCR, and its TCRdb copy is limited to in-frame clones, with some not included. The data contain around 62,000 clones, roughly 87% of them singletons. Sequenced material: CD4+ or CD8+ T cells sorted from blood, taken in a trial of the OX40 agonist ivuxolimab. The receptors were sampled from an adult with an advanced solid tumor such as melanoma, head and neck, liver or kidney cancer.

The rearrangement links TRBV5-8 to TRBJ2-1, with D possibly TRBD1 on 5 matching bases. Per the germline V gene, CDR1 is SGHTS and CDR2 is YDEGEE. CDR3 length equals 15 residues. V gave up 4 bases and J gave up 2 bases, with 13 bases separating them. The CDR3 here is CASSLQGGTYNEQFF. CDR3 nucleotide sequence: TGTGCCAGCAGCCTGCAGGGTGGGACCTACAATGAGCAGTTCTTC.

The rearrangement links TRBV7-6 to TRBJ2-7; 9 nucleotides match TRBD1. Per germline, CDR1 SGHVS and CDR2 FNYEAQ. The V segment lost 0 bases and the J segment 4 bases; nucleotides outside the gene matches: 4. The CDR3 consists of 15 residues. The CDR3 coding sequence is TGTGCCAGCAGCTTAGCCGGGACAGGGCAATACGAGCAGTACTTC. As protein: CASSLAGTGQYEQYF.

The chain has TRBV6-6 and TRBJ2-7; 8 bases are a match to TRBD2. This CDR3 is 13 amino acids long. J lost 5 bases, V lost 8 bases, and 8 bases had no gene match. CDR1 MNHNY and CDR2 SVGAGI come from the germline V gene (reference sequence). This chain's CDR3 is CASGREGYHEQYF. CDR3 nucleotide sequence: TGTGCCAGCGGCCGGGAGGGCTACCACGAGCAGTACTTC.

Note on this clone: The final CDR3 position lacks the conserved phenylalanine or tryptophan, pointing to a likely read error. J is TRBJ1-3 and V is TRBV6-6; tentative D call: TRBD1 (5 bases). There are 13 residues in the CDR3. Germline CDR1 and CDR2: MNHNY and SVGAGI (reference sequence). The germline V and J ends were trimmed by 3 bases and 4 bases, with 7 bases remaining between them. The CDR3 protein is CASSYSGGNTIYL. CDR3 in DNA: TGTGCCAGCAGTTATTCAGGGGGAAACACCATATATCTT.

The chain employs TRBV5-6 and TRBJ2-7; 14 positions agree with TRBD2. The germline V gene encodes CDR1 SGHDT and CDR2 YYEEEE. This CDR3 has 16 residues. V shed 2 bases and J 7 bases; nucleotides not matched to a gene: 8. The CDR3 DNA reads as TGTGCCAGCAGCTTAGGGACTAGCGGGGGCCGGGGGGAGCAGTACTTC. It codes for CASSLGTSGGRGEQYF. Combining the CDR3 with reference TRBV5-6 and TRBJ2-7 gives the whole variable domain DAGVTQSPTHLIKTRGQQVTLRCSPKSGHDTVSWYQQALGQGPQFIFQYYEEEERQRGNFPDRFSGHQFPNYSSELNVNALLLGDSALYLCASSLGTSGGRGEQYFGPGTRLTVT.

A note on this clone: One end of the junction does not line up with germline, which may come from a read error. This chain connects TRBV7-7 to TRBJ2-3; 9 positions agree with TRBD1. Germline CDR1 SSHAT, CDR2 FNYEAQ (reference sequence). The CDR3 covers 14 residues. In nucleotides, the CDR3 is TGTGCTAGCAGCTTTTTGGGACAGGGCGATACGCAGTATTTT. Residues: CASSFLGQGDTQYF.

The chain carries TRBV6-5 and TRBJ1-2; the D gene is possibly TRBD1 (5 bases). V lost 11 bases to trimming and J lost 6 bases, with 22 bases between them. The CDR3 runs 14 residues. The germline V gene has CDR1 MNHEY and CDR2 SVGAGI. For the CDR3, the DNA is TGTGCCTCCCACTCCGGGGGGGTGATGCATGGCTACACCTTC. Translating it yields CASHSGGVMHGYTF.

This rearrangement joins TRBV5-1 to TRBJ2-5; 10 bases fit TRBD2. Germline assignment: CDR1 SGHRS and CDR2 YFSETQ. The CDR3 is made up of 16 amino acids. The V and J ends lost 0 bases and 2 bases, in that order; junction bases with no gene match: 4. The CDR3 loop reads CASSLGASGGQETQYF. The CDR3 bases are TGCGCCAGCAGCTTGGGGGCTAGCGGGGGTCAAGAGACCCAGTACTTC.

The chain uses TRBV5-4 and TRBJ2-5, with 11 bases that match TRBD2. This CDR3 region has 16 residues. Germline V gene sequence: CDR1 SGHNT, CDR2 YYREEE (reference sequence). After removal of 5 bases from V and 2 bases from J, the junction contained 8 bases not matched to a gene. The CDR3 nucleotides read TGTGCCAGCAGACCCACTAGCGGGGGACCTCAAGAGACCCAGTACTTC. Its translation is CASRPTSGGPQETQYF.

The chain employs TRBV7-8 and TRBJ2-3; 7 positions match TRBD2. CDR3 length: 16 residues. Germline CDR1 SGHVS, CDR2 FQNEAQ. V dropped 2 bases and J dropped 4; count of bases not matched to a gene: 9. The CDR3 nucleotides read TGTGCCAGCAGCTTAATCCTAGCGGCGGGGGCAGATACGCAGTATTTT. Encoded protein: CASSLILAAGADTQYF.

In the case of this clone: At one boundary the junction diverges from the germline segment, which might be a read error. The CDR3 nucleotides are TGTGCCAGCAGCGCCGGACGGGAGAATTCGCCCCTCCACTTT. This sequence encodes CASSAGRENSPLHF. This chain links TRBV5-6 with TRBJ1-6; no reliable D call. The CDR3 totals 14 residues. Germline CDR1 SGHDT, CDR2 YYEEEE.

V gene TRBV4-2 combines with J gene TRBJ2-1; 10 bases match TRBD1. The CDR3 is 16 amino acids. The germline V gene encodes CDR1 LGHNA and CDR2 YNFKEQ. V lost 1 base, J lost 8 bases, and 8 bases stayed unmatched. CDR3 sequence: CASSQGGAGQGDEQFF. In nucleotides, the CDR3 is TGTGCCAGCAGCCAAGGGGGGGCCGGACAGGGGGATGAGCAGTTCTTC.

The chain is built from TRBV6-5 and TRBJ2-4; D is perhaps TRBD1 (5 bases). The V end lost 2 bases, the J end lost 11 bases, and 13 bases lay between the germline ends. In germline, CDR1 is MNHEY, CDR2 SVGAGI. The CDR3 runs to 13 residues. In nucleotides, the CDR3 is TGTGCCAGCAGTTACAGGCAGGAAGGGGTTCAGTACTTC. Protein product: CASSYRQEGVQYF.

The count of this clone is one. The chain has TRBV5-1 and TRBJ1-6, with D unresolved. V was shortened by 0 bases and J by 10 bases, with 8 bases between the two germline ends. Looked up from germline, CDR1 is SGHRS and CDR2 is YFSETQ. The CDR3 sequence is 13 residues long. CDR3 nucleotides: TGCGCCAGCAGCTTGGCCTCCGGGTCACCCCTCCACTTT. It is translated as CASSLASGSPLHF.

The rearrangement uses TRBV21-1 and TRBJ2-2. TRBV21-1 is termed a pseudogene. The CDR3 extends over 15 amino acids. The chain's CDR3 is CASSNIWDNTGELFF. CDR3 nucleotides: TGTGCCAGCAGCAACATATGGGACAACACCGGGGAGCTGTTTTTT.

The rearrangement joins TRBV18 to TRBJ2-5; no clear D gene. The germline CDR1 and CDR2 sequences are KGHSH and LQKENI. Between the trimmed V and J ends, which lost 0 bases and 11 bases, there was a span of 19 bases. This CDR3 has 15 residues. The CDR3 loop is CASSPPLGRDEVQYF. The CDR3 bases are TGTGCCAGCTCACCACCCCTTGGACGAGACGAGGTGCAGTACTTC.

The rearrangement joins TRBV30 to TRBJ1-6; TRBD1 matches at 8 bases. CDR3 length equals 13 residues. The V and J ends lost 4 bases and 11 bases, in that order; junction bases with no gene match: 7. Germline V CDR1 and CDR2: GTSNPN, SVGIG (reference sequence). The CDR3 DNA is TGTGCCTGGACACAGGGGGAAGGGACACCCCTCCACTTT. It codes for CAWTQGEGTPLHF.

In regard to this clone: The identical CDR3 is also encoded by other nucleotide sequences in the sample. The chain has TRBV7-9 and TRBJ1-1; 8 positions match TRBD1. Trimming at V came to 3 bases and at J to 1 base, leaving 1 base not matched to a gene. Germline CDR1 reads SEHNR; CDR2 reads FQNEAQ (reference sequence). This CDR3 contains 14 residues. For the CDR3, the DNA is TGTGCCAGCAGCTTGGGGACAGGGAACACTGAAGCTTTCTTT. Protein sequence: CASSLGTGNTEAFF. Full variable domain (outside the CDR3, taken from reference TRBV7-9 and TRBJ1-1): DTGVSQNPRHKITKRGQNVTFRCDPISEHNRLYWYRQTLGQGPEFLTYFQNEAQLEKSRLLSDRFSAERPKGSFSTLEIQRTEQGDSAMYLCASSLGTGNTEAFFGQGTRLTVV.

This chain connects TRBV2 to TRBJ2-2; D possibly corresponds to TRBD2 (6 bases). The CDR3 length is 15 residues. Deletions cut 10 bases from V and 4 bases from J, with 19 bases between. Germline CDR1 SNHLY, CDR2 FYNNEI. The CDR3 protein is CATKSMAGSTGELFF. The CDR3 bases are TGTGCCACTAAAAGCATGGCGGGGTCCACCGGGGAGCTGTTTTTT.

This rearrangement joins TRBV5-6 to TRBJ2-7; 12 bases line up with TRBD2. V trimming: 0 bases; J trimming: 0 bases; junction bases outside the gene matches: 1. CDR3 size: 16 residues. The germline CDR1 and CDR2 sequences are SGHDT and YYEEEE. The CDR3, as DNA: TGTGCCAGCAGCTTGGCTAGCGGGGGGGTCTCCTACGAGCAGTACTTC. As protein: CASSLASGGVSYEQYF.

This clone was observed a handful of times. CDR3: CASRRDRGTGELFF. CDR3 coding DNA: TGTGCCAGCAGAAGGGACAGGGGCACCGGGGAGCTGTTTTTT. V and J are TRBV6-4 and TRBJ2-2; 10 nucleotides align to TRBD1. V shed 6 bases, J shed 4 bases, and the junction held 2 bases outside the gene matches. CDR3 size: 14 residues. Germline V lookup: CDR1 MRHNA, CDR2 SNTAGT.

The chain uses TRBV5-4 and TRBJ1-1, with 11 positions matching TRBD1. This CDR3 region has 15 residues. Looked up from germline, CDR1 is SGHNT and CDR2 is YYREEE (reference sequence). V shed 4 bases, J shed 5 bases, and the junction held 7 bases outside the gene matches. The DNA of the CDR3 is TGTGCCAGCAGCCTTCAGGGGACAGGGGGTACTGAAGCTTTCTTT. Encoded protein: CASSLQGTGGTEAFF.

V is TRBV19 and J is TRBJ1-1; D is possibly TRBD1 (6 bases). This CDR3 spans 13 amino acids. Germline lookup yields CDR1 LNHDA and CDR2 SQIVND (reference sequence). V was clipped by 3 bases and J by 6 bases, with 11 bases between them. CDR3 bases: TGTGCCAGTAGTATCCCTGGGGGCCCTGAAGCTTTCTTT. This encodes CASSIPGGPEAFF.

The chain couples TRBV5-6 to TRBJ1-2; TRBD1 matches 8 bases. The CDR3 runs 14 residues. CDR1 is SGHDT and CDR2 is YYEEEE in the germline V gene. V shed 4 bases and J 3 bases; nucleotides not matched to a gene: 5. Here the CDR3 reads CASSGRDRYYGYTF. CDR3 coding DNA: TGTGCCAGCAGCGGCCGGGACAGGTACTATGGCTACACCTTC.